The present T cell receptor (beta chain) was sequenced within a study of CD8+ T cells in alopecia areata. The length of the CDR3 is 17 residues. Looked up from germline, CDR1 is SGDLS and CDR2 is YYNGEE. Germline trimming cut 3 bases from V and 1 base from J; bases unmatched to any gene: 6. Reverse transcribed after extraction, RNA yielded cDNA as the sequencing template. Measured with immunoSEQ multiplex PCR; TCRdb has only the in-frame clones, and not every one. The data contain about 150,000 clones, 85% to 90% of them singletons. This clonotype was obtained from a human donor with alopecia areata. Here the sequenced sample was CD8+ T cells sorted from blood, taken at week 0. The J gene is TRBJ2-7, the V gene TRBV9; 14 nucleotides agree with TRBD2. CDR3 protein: CASSGGLAGAPSYEQYF. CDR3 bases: TGTGCCAGCAGCGGGGGACTAGCGGGAGCCCCATCCTACGAGCAGTACTTC. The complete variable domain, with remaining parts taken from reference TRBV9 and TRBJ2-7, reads DSGVTQTPKHLITATGQRVTLRCSPRSGDLSVYWYQQSLDQGLQFLIQYYNGEERAKGNILERFSAQQFPDLHSELNLSSLELGDSALYFCASSGGLAGAPSYEQYFGPGTRLTVT.